This T cell receptor beta chain comes out of a study of T cell responses to AZD1222 COVID-19 vaccine. Findings and limits, study-wide: Sampled repertoires all dated from after the peak T cell response.

Of note for this clone: Its antigen is not identified.

Data came from immunoSEQ multiplex PCR; TCRdb stores just in-frame clones and leaves some out. Here the sample spans some 100,000 clones, 70% to 90% being singletons. Sequencing was performed on peripheral blood, taken 28 days after the second AZD1222 dose. The TCR was taken from an adult who received the AZD1222 COVID-19 vaccine.

The chain's CDR3 is CASSVNTGDYNEQFF. As DNA, the CDR3 is TGTGCCAGCAGCGTAAATACCGGGGATTACAATGAGCAGTTCTTC. The rearrangement links TRBV9 to TRBJ2-1; weak D call: TRBD2 (5 bases). This CDR3 is 15 amino acids long. The V end lost 1 base, the J end lost 4 bases, and 12 bases lay between the germline ends. The germline V gene encodes CDR1 SGDLS and CDR2 YYNGEE.